The rows below give T cell receptor beta chains drawn from one sample of a study of cytomegalovirus exposure and HLA in healthy donors. Using immunoSEQ multiplex PCR, the repertoire was profiled, and TCRdb retains in-frame clones only, with some absent. The table includes about 100,000 clones, over 60% detected once. The sequenced sample was PBMCs. Source of these receptors: a female donor in good health and CMV-seropositive. Both conserved end residues are part of each CDR3. The D gene is left open where the match is weak. Rows may omit the clone size; those that give it use once, few, many or a size class.

TRBJ2-2,19,once,TRBD2,TRBV4-2,CASSQGDGRLAGVGGELFF,TGTGCCAGCAGCCAAGGCGACGGCAGACTAGCGGGAGTTGGCGGGGAGCTGTTTTTT
TRBJ2-2,17,once,TRBD1,TRBV27,CASSSPTGVSVTGELFF,TGTGCCAGCAGTTCTCCGACAGGGGTTTCTGTCACCGGGGAGCTGTTTTTT
TRBJ1-5,15,-,-,TRBV7-9,CSSSLGQGVGQPQHF,TGTTCCAGCAGCTTAGGGCAGGGTGTCGGGCAGCCCCAGCATTTT
TRBJ2-1,17,-,TRBD1,TRBV5-4,CASSFSPGQGGLNEQFF,TGTGCCAGCAGCTTTAGCCCGGGACAGGGAGGGCTCAATGAGCAGTTCTTC
TRBJ2-6,19,-,-,TRBV7-2,CASSNRVLRALNGANVLTF,TGTGCCAGCAGCAACCGGGTTTTGCGGGCCCTGAATGGGGCCAACGTCCTGACTTTC
TRBJ1-2,15,-,-,TRBV19,CASEVAGHHNYGYTF,TGTGCCAGTGAGGTCGCTGGACACCATAACTATGGCTACACCTTC
TRBJ1-1,13,-,-,TRBV18,CASSGSQRTEAFF,TGTGCCAGCTCCGGGTCCCAGAGAACTGAAGCTTTCTTT
TRBJ1-5,16,few,TRBD1,TRBV19,CASRPSRDRGVQPQHF,TGTGCCAGTAGACCCTCCCGGGACAGGGGCGTTCAGCCCCAGCATTTT
TRBJ1-2,14,few,TRBD1,TRBV30,CAFPSAGTGGGYTF,TGTGCCTTCCCGTCAGCCGGGACAGGGGGCGGCTACACCTTC
TRBJ1-5,14,-,-,TRBV7-9,CASSREGQDQPQHF,TGTGCCAGCAGCCGGGAGGGACAAGATCAGCCCCAGCATTTT
TRBJ2-3,16,-,TRBD1,TRBV5-1,CASSGTGFRGTYTQYF,TGCGCCAGCAGCGGGACAGGGTTCAGGGGCACATATACGCAGTATTTT
TRBJ2-1,17,once,TRBD2,TRBV5-1,CASSGGLAGGTYNEQFF,TGCGCCAGCAGCGGTGGACTAGCGGGGGGTACCTACAATGAGCAGTTCTTC
TRBJ2-7,15,-,-,TRBV27,CASSPPPGLIYEQYF,TGTGCCAGCAGCCCGCCTCCGGGACTGATCTACGAGCAGTACTTC
TRBJ2-1,17,once,TRBD2,TRBV5-5,CASSPAVAGGPYNEQFF,TGTGCCAGCAGCCCAGCAGTAGCGGGAGGGCCCTACAATGAGCAGTTCTTC
TRBJ2-7,12,-,-,TRBV10-3,CAISTGSHEQYF,TGTGCCATCAGTACGGGGTCCCACGAGCAGTACTTC
TRBJ1-5,13,-,-,TRBV5-5,CASSRAGSQPQHF,TGTGCCAGCAGTCGGGCAGGGTCCCAGCCCCAGCATTTT
TRBJ1-2,15,few,-,TRBV2,CASSENRDTTYGYTF,TGTGCCAGCAGTGAAAATCGGGACACCACCTATGGCTACACCTTC
TRBJ2-5,17,-,TRBD2,TRBV18,CASSPYLGGGPRETQYF,TGTGCCAGCTCACCCTACTTAGGCGGGGGGCCACGGGAGACCCAGTACTTC
TRBJ1-1,15,-,TRBD1,TRBV19,CAARGMDRKNTEAFF,TGTGCCGCGAGAGGAATGGACAGGAAGAACACTGAAGCTTTCTTT
TRBJ2-7,14,-,-,TRBV27,CASSSLRRSYEQYF,TGTGCCAGCAGTTCTCTTAGGAGATCTTACGAGCAGTACTTC
TRBJ1-1,13,-,TRBD1,TRBV29-1,CSVREGASAEAFF,TGCAGCGTTCGGGAGGGGGCCAGTGCTGAAGCTTTCTTT
TRBJ1-5,17,-,-,TRBV11-2,CASSLGYRGNSNQPQHF,TGTGCCAGCAGCTTAGGGTATCGGGGTAATAGCAATCAGCCCCAGCATTTT
TRBJ1-1,15,-,-,TRBV2,CASSESRARNTEAFF,TGTGCCAGCAGTGAATCGCGGGCAAGGAACACTGAAGCTTTCTTT
TRBJ2-7,14,-,TRBD1,TRBV6-5,CASRPGQGAYEQYF,TGTGCCAGCAGGCCGGGACAGGGGGCCTACGAGCAGTACTTC
TRBJ2-1,13,-,TRBD2,TRBV15,CATSRARGTKQFF,TGTGCCACCAGCAGAGCGCGCGGGACTAAGCAGTTCTTC
TRBJ1-5,13,-,-,TRBV25-1,CASSEFGGQPQHF,TGTGCCAGCAGTGAATTCGGAGGGCAGCCCCAGCATTTT
TRBJ2-1,15,-,-,TRBV7-8,CASSFGPGNSDEQFF,TGTGCCAGCAGCTTTGGCCCAGGGAATTCGGATGAGCAGTTCTTC
TRBJ1-5,13,-,-,TRBV6-1,CASSEAGAQPQHF,TGTGCCAGCAGTGAAGCGGGGGCTCAGCCCCAGCATTTT
TRBJ2-7,15,-,TRBD2,TRBV6-5,CASSGTLAGIHEQYF,TGTGCCAGCAGCGGAACACTAGCGGGGATACACGAGCAGTACTTC
TRBJ1-4,15,-,-,TRBV19,CASSIDKSTNEKLFF,TGTGCCAGTAGTATAGACAAATCAACTAATGAAAAACTGTTTTTT
TRBJ2-6,17,-,TRBD1,TRBV6-1,CASSGDSSASGANVLTF,TGTGCCAGCAGTGGGGACAGCTCTGCTTCTGGGGCCAACGTCCTGACTTTC
TRBJ2-1,12,-,-,TRBV7-9,CASSLTGNEQFF,TGTGCCAGCAGCTTAACGGGGAATGAGCAGTTCTTC
TRBJ2-7,17,few,TRBD1,TRBV19,CASSSRDRGASSYEQYF,TGTGCCAGTAGTTCCCGAGACAGGGGGGCGAGCTCCTACGAGCAGTACTTC
TRBJ1-2,12,few,-,TRBV9,CASSGQDYGYTF,TGTGCCAGCAGCGGACAGGACTATGGCTACACCTTC
TRBJ2-5,15,once,-,TRBV6-5,CASSYRAIDRETQYF,TGTGCCAGCAGTTATCGAGCAATCGATCGGGAGACCCAGTACTTC
TRBJ2-7,15,-,TRBD2,TRBV7-2,CASSLGLAGPYEQYF,TGTGCCAGCAGCCTGGGACTAGCGGGCCCCTACGAGCAGTACTTC
TRBJ1-5,15,-,-,TRBV4-1,CASSQGVQGIQPQHF,TGCGCCAGCAGCCAAGGGGTCCAGGGGATCCAGCCCCAGCATTTT
TRBJ2-7,14,-,-,TRBV7-9,CASSLAGSYYEQYF,TGTGCCAGCAGCTTAGCAGGGAGCTACTACGAGCAGTACTTC
TRBJ2-5,15,-,TRBD2,TRBV7-2,CASSLNGGGLETQYF,TGTGCCAGCAGCTTAAACGGGGGGGGGCTAGAGACCCAGTACTTC
TRBJ2-3,16,-,-,TRBV12-5,CASGLRLSGTVDTQYF,TGTGCTAGTGGTTTGAGGCTAAGCGGAACGGTAGATACGCAGTATTTT
TRBJ1-5,14,-,-,TRBV30,CAWRPGHINQPQHF,TGTGCCTGGAGACCGGGACACATCAATCAGCCCCAGCATTTT